The 11 T cell receptor beta chains reported below all come from one sample, sequenced in a study of OX40 agonist ivuxolimab in advanced cancers. Assay used: immunoSEQ multiplex PCR; TCRdb lists only in-frame clones, some missing. The table includes about 67,000 clones, around 85% detected once. Material: CD4+ or CD8+ T cells sorted from blood, obtained in a trial of the OX40 agonist ivuxolimab. These receptors came from an adult with an advanced solid tumor such as melanoma, head and neck, liver or kidney cancer.

The V gene is TRBV7-3, the J gene TRBJ2-3; perhaps TRBD2 as D (7 bases). Germline loops: CDR1 SGHTA, CDR2 FQGTGA. Trimming pared 4 bases from V and 5 bases from J, leaving 10 bases between. The CDR3 has 13 residues. The CDR3 DNA reads TGTGCCAGCAGCTCGGGGGGCGGAGATACGCAGTATTTT. It is translated as CASSSGGGDTQYF. Supplemented by reference TRBV7-3 and TRBJ2-3, the full variable domain reads GAGVSQTPSNKVTEKGKYVELRCDPISGHTALYWYRQSLGQGPEFLIYFQGTGAADDSGLPNDRFFAVRPEGSVSTLKIQRTERGDSAVYLCASSSGGGDTQYFGPGTRLTVL.

The gene calls are TRBV4-3 and TRBJ1-4; D is unresolved. V lost 2 bases and J lost 0, with 16 bases in between. The CDR3 has 18 residues. Germline V gives CDR1 LGHNA, CDR2 YSLEER. CDR3 in DNA: TGCGCCAGCAGCCAACTTTTTGCCCGGATTGCAACTAATGAAAAACTGTTTTTT. Its translation is CASSQLFARIATNEKLFF.

The V gene is TRBV19, the J gene TRBJ1-2; a weak D match, TRBD1 (5 bases). Germline CDR1 reads LNHDA; CDR2 reads SQIVND (reference sequence). The CDR3 has 15 amino acids. The ends were cut back, 5 bases at V and 8 bases at J, with 21 bases in the middle. The CDR3 loop reads CASSYKVGPGYGYTF. CDR3 in DNA: TGTGCCAGTAGTTACAAAGTGGGTCCAGGGTACGGCTACACCTTC.

DNA of the CDR3: TGTGCCAGCAGCTCCTTAGGGGGGCAGCCCCAGCATTTT. Encoded protein: CASSSLGGQPQHF. This rearrangement joins TRBV27 to TRBJ1-5; D is perhaps TRBD1 (6 bases). V lost 6 bases and J 7 bases, leaving 13 bases between the germline ends. The length of the CDR3 is 13 residues. Germline values: CDR1 MNHEY, CDR2 SMNVEV (reference sequence).

The chain uses TRBV13 and TRBJ1-5; D might be TRBD1 (6 bases). V lost 1 base and J 5 bases, leaving 6 bases between the germline ends. CDR3 length equals 13 residues. The germline gives CDR1 PRHDT, CDR2 FYEKMQ (reference sequence). The CDR3 coding sequence is TGTGCCAGCAGCTTAGACAGGGATCAGCCCCAGCATTTT. Protein product: CASSLDRDQPQHF.

This clone was seen a single time. J is TRBJ2-7 and V is TRBV6-5, with 7 bases fitting TRBD2. J gave up 5 bases and V 0 bases, and 4 bases lay outside the gene matches. This CDR3 region has 14 residues. Germline values: CDR1 MNHEY, CDR2 SVGAGI. CDR3 in DNA: TGTGCCAGCAGTTACTCGGGGGGGGTTGACGAGCAGTACTTC. Encoded protein: CASSYSGGVDEQYF.

The gene calls are TRBV5-1 and TRBJ1-4; 12 nucleotides line up with TRBD1. CDR1 and CDR2 from the germline V gene are SGHRS and YFSETQ. V lost 0 bases to trimming and J lost 8 bases; unmatched junction nucleotides: 5. The CDR3 is 16 amino acids. CDR3 protein: CASSLAGTGGQEKLFF. The CDR3 DNA reads TGCGCCAGCAGCTTGGCGGGGACAGGGGGCCAGGAAAAACTGTTTTTT.

The chain uses TRBV6-5 and TRBJ2-2; 7 positions match TRBD1. Germline V gene data show CDR1 as MNHEY and CDR2 as SVGAGI. The length of the CDR3 is 15 residues. V gave up 6 bases and J gave up 5 bases; unmatched junction bases: 9. CDR3 nucleotides: TGTGCCAGCAGCTTTGGGACAGTGGGTACCGGGGAGCTGTTTTTT. It translates to CASSFGTVGTGELFF.

The chain is built from TRBV27 and TRBJ1-2, with a possible D match to TRBD1 (5 bases). V was shortened by 3 bases and J by 1 base, with 21 bases between the two germline ends. CDR3 length: 18 amino acids. The germline gives CDR1 MNHEY, CDR2 SMNVEV (reference sequence). In nucleotides, the CDR3 is TGTGCCAGCAGTTTGATACCCCCGGGACCTTACTTTAACTATGGCTACACCTTC. Protein: CASSLIPPGPYFNYGYTF.

This clone was seen once. This rearrangement joins TRBV5-1 to TRBJ1-5; D perhaps matches TRBD1 (6 bases). This CDR3 comprises 14 residues. V lost 4 bases, J lost 4 bases, and 12 bases lay in between. Germline V gene lookup returns CDR1 SGHRS and CDR2 YFSETQ. The CDR3 nucleotides read TGCGCCAGCAGCCCGGGGGCTGTTAATCAGCCCCAGCATTTT. Its translation is CASSPGAVNQPQHF.

This clone was counted a few times. The chain couples TRBV7-2 to TRBJ1-5; 7 nucleotides line up with TRBD1. The CDR3 spans 15 residues. Unmatched junction bases numbered 6, after V lost 2 bases and J lost 5 bases. CDR1 and CDR2 from the germline V gene are SGHTA and FQGNSA. The CDR3 DNA is TGTGCCAGCAGCTTACAGACAGGGAATTATCAGCCCCAGCATTTT. It translates to CASSLQTGNYQPQHF.